This TCR beta chain was obtained from a study of beta chain features in type 1 diabetes (dated by TCRdb to between 2018 and 2020). With respect to the entire study: Mean age, gender distribution, total cell number and subset yield did not differ between patients and healthy donors. A total of 90 million to 140 million sorted cells were examined across all samples, and RNA yield correlated strongly with the number of cells per subset. In the study, recently diagnosed type 1 diabetes patients and matched healthy donors were compared on the TCRB repertoires of their sorted circulating CD4+ T cell subsets. Naive and central memory subsets were obtained from all 30 or so donors, but regulatory and stem cell-like memory subsets were isolated from only 8 patients and 8 healthy donors.

For CDR1 and CDR2, the germline V gene (reference sequence) lists SGHNT and YYREEE. Inclusive of the bounding cysteine and phenylalanine, the CDR3 is 15 residues long. The only DNA kept is the CDR3, 45 bases in frame from the first base. Cut back by 3 bases and 1 base, the V and J ends lie 12 bases apart. In this sample, this clone turned up a few times. What this receptor recognizes is not known. No qualities accompany the bases; no much larger clone lies one base away. Each donor gave one peripheral blood draw, averaging roughly 100 mL, which was collected into heparinised tubes. A BD FACSAria II was used to sort naive, central memory, regulatory and stem cell-like memory CD4+ T cells with a panel that included CD45RO, CCR7, CD25, CD127, CD95 and CD27. All sorted populations exceeded 95% purity. Right away, PBMCs were isolated by Lymphoprep density gradient centrifugation and were stained directly, with no culture step. To minimize batch effects, samples were stained and sorted in pairs, one healthy donor with one patient per experiment.

All of the isolated RNA was reverse transcribed with the High Capacity cDNA Reverse Transcription Kit, so expressed TCRB transcripts were sequenced. Naive, central memory and regulatory T cell samples underwent deep immunoSEQ sequencing, averaging about 3.57 million total reads per sample. Sorted cells were lysed in RLT buffer, and RNA was extracted using DNase-treated RNeasy Micro or Mini kits according to cell number. Each cell subset was processed separately to prevent cross-contamination, with patient and healthy donor samples processed together. The immunoSEQ multiplex PCR was used to amplify TCRB sequences from cDNA, yielding 87-bp fragments that span the CDR3 region. Sequencing of the amplicons was done on the Illumina HiSeq platform. The source study handled its data this way. PCR bias was computationally corrected using synthetic template baselines, reads within Hamming distance 2 were collapsed, and singletons that could not be merged were discarded. Reads were aligned against IMGT to assign V, D and J genes, CDR3 length and insertions or deletions at six rearrangement sites. Within each subset, clonotype counts were normalized to the number of sorted cells before true diversity and Gini coefficients were calculated with the tcR R package. The overlap coefficient, calculated on TCRB nucleotide sequences, was used to quantify repertoire sharing. Out-of-frame TCRB sequences from naive cells were analyzed to stand in for the pre-selection repertoire. As stored in TCRdb, this immuneACCESS dataset retains in-frame rearrangements with V and J assigned. A fraction of the clones does not appear; measured against another copy, unresolved V genes explain less than half of the discrepancy, and the remainder lacks a known reason. V, J and clone size reflect that table, while D and trimming were determined from the DNA. The sample table records about 410,000 clones; 11% to 15% of these occur just once. The ten largest clones capture roughly 0.036% of the sample.

Overall results and qualifications from the work: At VDJ recombination sites, patients with type 1 diabetes made fewer insertions and deleted more nucleotides, a pattern implying thymic rearrangement abnormalities. Sequencing cDNA rather than genomic DNA could over-represent highly expressing activated cells, although activation and CD3 levels did not differ between groups. In all four CD4+ subsets, TCRB CDR3 length was moderately but significantly shorter in type 1 diabetes patients. Naive, central memory and regulatory TCRB repertoires appeared to be more alike among patients than among healthy donors. Because the HLA sub-analyses included only small numbers of individuals, any influence of HLA type on TCRB rearrangement was left unresolved. PCR might favor shorter templates, but patient and control samples were amplified and corrected together, so any skew would affect both groups equally.

The V and J segments used are TRBV5-4 and TRBJ2-3; TRBD2 is perhaps the D gene, given 6 matching bases. Source material: naive CD4+ T cells from blood. According to the study, the label for this sample's cell subset or site signals: true naive CD4+ T cells. This receptor was identified in a man aged 30-40 years in good health. The sequenced DNA: TGTGCCAGCAGCTGGGAGGCTAGCGGCACAGATACGCAGTATTTT. Translation gives CASSWEASGTDTQYF.